Sequencing of this T cell receptor (beta chain) was carried out in a study of T cell responses to AZD1222 COVID-19 vaccine. The study, taken as a whole, reports: After two AZD1222 doses, spike-specific TCR breadth and depth rose versus day 0.

Sequencing used immunoSEQ multiplex PCR; TCRdb keeps in-frame clones, though not all of them. The sample has approximately 190,000 clones; around 86% are singletons. Germline V gives CDR1 MRHNA, CDR2 SNTAGT. With 2 bases removed from V and 2 bases from J, the gap between germline ends came to 11 bases. The CDR3 contains 15 residues. As for this clone: Its antigen is unidentified.

The sequence was collected from an adult in good health. The genes are TRBV6-4 and TRBJ2-3; D possibly corresponds to TRBD2 (5 bases). The material was peripheral blood, obtained on day 0 of MenACWY control vaccination. The CDR3 loop is CASSDRVGDTDTQYF. The CDR3 coding sequence is TGTGCCAGCAGTGACCGAGTCGGGGACACAGATACGCAGTATTTT.